A selection of T cell receptor beta chains follows, all from one sample in a study of shared clonotypes between healthy human individuals. Only in-frame clones appear in the TCRdb table, and some are missing; sequencing was by immunoSEQ multiplex PCR. The sample holds 400,000 to 600,000 clones, around 95% seen once. Sample: naive CD4+ T cells sorted from blood. The receptors derive from a woman in her twenties or thirties in good health. The CDR3 runs from the conserved cysteine through the conserved F or W. A D gene is named only where the DNA matches it firmly. Clone size is not always given. Where it is, it says once, few, many or a class for expanded clones.

d_call j_call clone_size v_call cdr3_aa cdr3_nt
TRBD1 TRBJ2-2 . TRBV19 CASTHTGDPLTGELFF TGTGCCAGTACCCATACAGGGGACCCCCTCACCGGGGAGCTGTTTTTT
. TRBJ2-5 . TRBV27 CASSTGREGASETQYF TGTGCCAGCAGCACGGGCAGGGAGGGGGCTTCGGAGACCCAGTACTTC
TRBD2 TRBJ2-3 . TRBV5-4 CASSSIRETSGTDTQYF TGTGCCAGCAGCTCTATCCGGGAGACTAGCGGCACAGATACGCAGTATTTT
TRBD2 TRBJ2-5 . TRBV2 CASPTSGYQETQYF TGTGCCAGCCCGACTAGCGGATACCAAGAGACCCAGTACTTC
. TRBJ2-7 . TRBV18 CASSRDIAYEQYF TGTGCCAGCTCACGGGACATAGCCTACGAGCAGTACTTC
. TRBJ2-7 . TRBV19 CASSHHYNSYEQYF TGTGCCAGTAGTCACCACTATAACTCCTACGAGCAGTACTTC
. TRBJ2-7 once TRBV2 CASRALYEQYF TGTGCCAGCAGAGCACTCTACGAGCAGTACTTC
TRBD2 TRBJ2-5 . TRBV28 CASSLPGLLKYF TGTGCCAGCAGTTTACCGGGACTACTTAAGTACTTC
TRBD1 TRBJ2-3 . TRBV27 CASSPGTGGGNTDTQYF TGTGCCAGCAGCCCCGGGACAGGGGGCGGGAACACAGATACGCAGTATTTT
TRBD1 TRBJ2-7 . TRBV14 CASSLGGTGAYEQYF TGTGCCAGCAGCCTTGGGGGGACAGGGGCCTACGAGCAGTACTTC
TRBD1 TRBJ2-7 . TRBV5-1 CASSLTGTGESEQYF TGCGCCAGCAGCTTGACCGGGACAGGGGAAAGCGAGCAGTACTTC
. TRBJ2-1 . TRBV30 CAWSNRRGYNEQFF TGTGCCTGGAGTAACCGTCGGGGCTACAATGAGCAGTTCTTC
TRBD2 TRBJ2-1 . TRBV18 CASSPGTSINEQFF TGTGCCAGCTCACCCGGGACTAGCATCAATGAGCAGTTCTTC
. TRBJ2-5 . TRBV6-6 CASSYQGTGGTQYF TGTGCCAGCAGTTACCAGGGGACTGGGGGGACCCAGTACTTC
. TRBJ2-5 . TRBV11-2 CASSPNTYQETQYF TGTGCCAGCAGCCCAAACACCTACCAAGAGACCCAGTACTTC
. TRBJ2-7 . TRBV6-6 CASSSFPHYEQYF TGTGCCAGCAGTTCCTTTCCACACTACGAGCAGTACTTC
TRBD2 TRBJ2-7 . TRBV7-9 CASSSGQTSGRSYEQYF TGTGCCAGCAGCTCCGGTCAGACTAGCGGGAGATCTTACGAGCAGTACTTC
TRBD2 TRBJ2-1 . TRBV5-8 CASGLAGGYNEQFF TGTGCCAGCGGCCTGGCGGGAGGTTACAATGAGCAGTTCTTC
TRBD1 TRBJ1-5 . TRBV28 CASRPDRGVLSSQPQHF TGTGCCAGCAGACCTGACAGGGGGGTCCTTTCGTCTCAGCCCCAGCATTTT
. TRBJ2-2 . TRBV6-1 CASIGERLNTGELFF TGTGCCAGCATCGGTGAGCGGTTGAACACCGGGGAGCTGTTTTTT
. TRBJ2-2 . TRBV6-4 CASSGRRDTGELFF TGTGCCAGCAGTGGACGAAGGGACACCGGGGAGCTGTTTTTT
. TRBJ2-7 . TRBV5-6 CASSFQGQQGQYF TGTGCCAGCAGCTTCCAGGGGCAGCAAGGGCAGTACTTC
. TRBJ2-7 . TRBV5-4 CASSRPPNSEQYF TGTGCCAGCAGCCGCCCCCCAAACTCGGAGCAGTACTTC
. TRBJ2-3 . TRBV5-1 CASSFYTGITDTQYF TGCGCCAGCAGCTTTTATACGGGAATTACGGATACGCAGTATTTT
. TRBJ2-7 . TRBV4-2 CASSQDLSSGVLSYEQYF TGTGCCAGCAGCCAAGATCTCTCTTCGGGAGTCCTTTCCTACGAGCAGTACTTC
. TRBJ1-1 . TRBV20-1 CSAGLNTEAFF TGCAGTGCCGGGCTTAACACTGAAGCTTTCTTT
. TRBJ2-1 . TRBV2 CASSEESSQINEQFF TGTGCCAGCAGTGAGGAGTCGTCCCAGATCAATGAGCAGTTCTTC
. TRBJ1-2 . TRBV19 CASAGSGYTF TGTGCCAGTGCAGGGTCTGGCTACACCTTC
. TRBJ2-7 . TRBV18 CASSRNRDHEQYF TGTGCCAGCTCACGGAACAGGGACCACGAGCAGTACTTC
TRBD1 TRBJ1-4 once TRBV5-4 CASSFRQGNEKLFF TGTGCCAGCAGCTTCCGACAGGGTAATGAAAAACTGTTTTTT
. TRBJ1-5 . TRBV9 CASSTRRRGLILNNQPQHF TGTGCCAGCAGCACGCGTCGGAGAGGGCTTATCCTTAACAATCAGCCCCAGCATTTT
TRBD2 TRBJ2-1 . TRBV5-1 CASSPAGLAGSSYNEQFF TGCGCCAGCAGCCCCGCGGGACTAGCGGGGAGCTCCTACAATGAGCAGTTCTTC
. TRBJ1-1 . TRBV28 CASARDIPLGAFF TGTGCCAGCGCCCGGGACATCCCCTTAGGGGCTTTCTTT
TRBD2 TRBJ2-7 . TRBV28 CASSSGGSEQYF TGTGCCAGCAGTTCGGGGGGTAGTGAGCAGTACTTC
TRBD1 TRBJ1-1 . TRBV5-4 CASSLTGATREAFF TGTGCCAGCAGCTTGACAGGGGCGACCCGTGAAGCTTTCTTT
. TRBJ2-7 . TRBV19 CASSIAGFTYEQYF TGTGCCAGTAGTATTGCGGGATTTACGTACGAGCAGTACTTC